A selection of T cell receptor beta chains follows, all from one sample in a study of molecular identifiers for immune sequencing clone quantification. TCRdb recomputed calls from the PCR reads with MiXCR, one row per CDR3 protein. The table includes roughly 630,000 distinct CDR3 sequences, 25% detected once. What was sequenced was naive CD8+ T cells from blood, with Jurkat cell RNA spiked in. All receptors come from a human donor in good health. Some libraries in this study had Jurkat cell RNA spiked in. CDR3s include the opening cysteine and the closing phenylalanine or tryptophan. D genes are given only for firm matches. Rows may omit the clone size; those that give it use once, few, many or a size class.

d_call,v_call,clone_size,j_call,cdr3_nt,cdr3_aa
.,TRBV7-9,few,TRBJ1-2,TGTGCCAGCAGCCCCCTGGGAGGGAAAGACGGCTATGGCTACACCTTC,CASSPLGGKDGYGYTF
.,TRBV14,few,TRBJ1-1,TGTGCCAGCAGCCACGGGAGGGGAACTGAAGCTTTCTTT,CASSHGRGTEAFF
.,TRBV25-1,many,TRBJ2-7,TGTGCCAGCAGTGAATGGCAGGGGAACTACGAGCAGTACTTC,CASSEWQGNYEQYF
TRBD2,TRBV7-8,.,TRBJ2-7,TGTGCCAGCAGAGGGGATTGGCGGGGGTCCTACGAGCAGTACTTC,CASRGDWRGSYEQYF
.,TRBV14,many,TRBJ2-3,TGTGCCAGCAGCGCAGTTTTCACAGATACGCAGTATTTT,CASSAVFTDTQYF
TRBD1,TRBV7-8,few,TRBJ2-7,TGTGCCAGCAGCGCCACCGGGACAGGGGGCTACGAGCAGTACTTC,CASSATGTGGYEQYF
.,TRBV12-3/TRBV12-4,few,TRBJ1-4,TGTGCCAGCAGTTTAGCCGGGGGGGGCGAGAAACTGTTTTTT,CASSLAGGGEKLFF
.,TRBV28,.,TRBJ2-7,TGTGCCAGCAGTTTTTACGACCGTTCCTACGAGCAGTACTTC,CASSFYDRSYEQYF
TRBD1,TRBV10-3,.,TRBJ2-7,TGTGCCATCAGTGAGTGGGCAGGGGGCCGCGCGCCGTACTTC,CAISEWAGGRAPYF
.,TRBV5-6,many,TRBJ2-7,TGTGCCAGCAGCTTGGATACCCCCCGTCTGGACAGCAACGGGGACGAGCAGTACTTC,CASSLDTPRLDSNGDEQYF
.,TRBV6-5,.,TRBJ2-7,TGTGCCAGCAGTTACTCGACACCGGGGTTCTACGAGCAGTACTTC,CASSYSTPGFYEQYF
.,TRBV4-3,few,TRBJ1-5,TGCGCCAGCAGCCAAGATCCGGGAGGGGCCAATCAGCCCCAGCATTTT,CASSQDPGGANQPQHF
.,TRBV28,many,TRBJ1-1,TGTGCCAGCTACACAGACATGAACACTGAAGCTTTCTTT,CASYTDMNTEAFF
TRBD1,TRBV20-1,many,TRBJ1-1,TGCAGTGCAAACACCCGGGACAGGGGAATGAACACTGAAGCTTTCTTT,CSANTRDRGMNTEAFF
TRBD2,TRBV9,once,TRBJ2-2,TGTGCCAGCAGCGCTAGCGGGGGTGCCCCCGGGGAGCTGTTTTTT,CASSASGGAPGELFF
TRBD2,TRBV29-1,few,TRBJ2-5,TGCAGCGTGACAATAGGGGTCGGCGGGAGGCGGGAGACCCAGTACTTC,CSVTIGVGGRRETQYF
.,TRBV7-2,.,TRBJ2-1,TGTGCCAGCAGCGTAGATGAGGCCTACAATGAGCAGTTCTTC,CASSVDEAYNEQFF
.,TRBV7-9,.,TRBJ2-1,TGTGCCAGCAGCTTTGTGGGGGCTAGCTCCTACAATGAGCAGTTCTTC,CASSFVGASSYNEQFF
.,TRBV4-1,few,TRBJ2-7,TGCGCCAGCAGCCAAGATGTGACCCACGTCTCCGAGCAGTACTTC,CASSQDVTHVSEQYF
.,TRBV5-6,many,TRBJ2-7,TGTGCCAGCAGCTTTGGGTCAGGGGTGAAGGCCTACGAGCAGTACTTC,CASSFGSGVKAYEQYF
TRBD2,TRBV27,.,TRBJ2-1,TGTGCCAGCAGTCAATGGACTAGTTACAATGAGCAGTTCTTC,CASSQWTSYNEQFF